The 7 T cell receptor beta chains below come from one sample, sequenced in a study of CD8 T cells in Susac syndrome. RNA in amounts of roughly 0.5 to 1 ug was reverse transcribed with random hexamers. In TCRdb, the immunoSEQ multiplex PCR reads were re-called with MiXCR into one record per CDR3 protein. This sample has 85,000 to 120,000 distinct CDR3 sequences, with approximately 94% found just once. The sequenced sample was CD8+ T cells from PBMCs. The source is a human donor with Susac syndrome.

The V and J genes are TRBV27 and TRBJ1-5; the D is unclear. The V end was cut by 3 bases, the J end by 4 bases, with 10 bases between. Germline V gives CDR1 MNHEY, CDR2 SMNVEV (reference sequence). The CDR3 length is 14 residues. CDR3 region: CASSLNSPNQPQHF. As DNA, the CDR3 is TGTGCCAGCAGTTTGAACAGTCCTAATCAGCCCCAGCATTTT.

The chain links TRBV7-2 to TRBJ1-5; D call uncertain. V dropped 1 base and J dropped 8 bases, with 12 bases sitting between them. The CDR3 spans 14 residues. Germline-derived CDR1 and CDR2 are SGHTA and FQGNSA. DNA of the CDR3: TGTGCCAGCAGCTTAGGCTGGAGGAATGAGCCCCAGCATTTT. This translates into CASSLGWRNEPQHF.

The J gene is TRBJ2-4, the V gene TRBV12-3 or TRBV12-4; D is uncertain. V lost 0 bases to trimming and J lost 2 bases, with 8 bases between them. CDR3 length: 15 amino acids. As DNA, the CDR3 is TGTGCCAGCAGTTTAGCCCGGGCTCCCAAAAACATTCAGTACTTC. The encoded protein is CASSLARAPKNIQYF.

The J gene is TRBJ1-2, the V gene TRBV27; D gene ambiguous. The CDR3 has 15 amino acids. V was pared by 0 bases and J by 8 bases, with 16 bases between. The germline V gene has CDR1 MNHEY and CDR2 SMNVEV (reference sequence). For the CDR3, the DNA is TGTGCCAGCAGTTTATCAAAGGTTGGGCGGAGGGGCTACACCTTC. Its protein is CASSLSKVGRRGYTF.

J is TRBJ2-1 and V is TRBV7-3; 9 bases are a match to TRBD2. The germline V gene has CDR1 SGHTA and CDR2 FQGTGA. The CDR3 sequence is 14 residues long. The junction had 4 bases not matched to a gene; V was cut back by 1 base and J by 9 bases. The CDR3 loop is CASSLSGGAGEQFF. Here the CDR3 DNA reads TGTGCCAGCAGCTTAAGCGGGGGGGCGGGTGAGCAGTTCTTC.

The chain carries TRBV2 and TRBJ2-7; D call uncertain. Germline CDR1 SNHLY, CDR2 FYNNEI. V lost 7 bases and J 6 bases, leaving 1 base between the germline ends. The CDR3 consists of 8 residues. The CDR3 is CASTEQYF. As DNA, the CDR3 is TGTGCCAGCACCGAGCAGTACTTC.

This chain joins TRBV7-8 and TRBJ2-3; unclear D gene. CDR3 length: 12 residues. Trimming took 5 bases from V and 5 from J, leaving 8 bases between them. Germline loops: CDR1 SGHVS, CDR2 FQNEAQ. Here the CDR3 DNA reads TGTGCCAGCAGCCCAACGGTAGATACGCAGTATTTT. Residues: CASSPTVDTQYF.